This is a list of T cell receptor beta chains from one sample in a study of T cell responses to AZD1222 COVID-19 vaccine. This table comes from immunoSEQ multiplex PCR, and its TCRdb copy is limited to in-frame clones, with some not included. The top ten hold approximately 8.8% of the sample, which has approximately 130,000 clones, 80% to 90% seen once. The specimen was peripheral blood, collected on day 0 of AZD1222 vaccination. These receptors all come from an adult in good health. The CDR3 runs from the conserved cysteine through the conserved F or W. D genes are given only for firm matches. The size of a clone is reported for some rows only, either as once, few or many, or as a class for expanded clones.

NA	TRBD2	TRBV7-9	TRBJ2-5	CASSRSGQETQYF	TGTGCCAGCAGCCGTAGCGGGCAAGAGACCCAGTACTTC
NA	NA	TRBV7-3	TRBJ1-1	CASSLQGGGSEAFF	TGTGCCAGCAGCTTACAGGGTGGAGGCTCTGAAGCTTTCTTT
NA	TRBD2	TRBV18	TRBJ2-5	CASSAGLAGGVSETQYF	TGTGCCAGCTCCGCGGGACTAGCGGGAGGCGTTTCAGAGACCCAGTACTTC
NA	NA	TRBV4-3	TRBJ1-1	CASSQDQSAFEAFF	TGCGCCAGCAGCCAAGATCAATCGGCCTTTGAAGCTTTCTTT
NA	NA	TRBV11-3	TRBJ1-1	CASSPRGGMNTEAFF	TGTGCCAGCAGCCCCCGGGGGGGCATGAACACTGAAGCTTTCTTT
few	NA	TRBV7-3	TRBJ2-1	CASSRYNNEQFF	TGTGCCAGCAGCCGATACAACAATGAGCAGTTCTTC
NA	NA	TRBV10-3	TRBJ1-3	CAISEAASSGNTIYF	TGTGCCATCAGTGAGGCAGCGAGCTCTGGAAACACCATATATTTT
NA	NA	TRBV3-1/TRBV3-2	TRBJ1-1	CASSQQGRDTEAFF	TGTGCCAGCAGCCAACAGGGAAGGGACACTGAAGCTTTCTTT
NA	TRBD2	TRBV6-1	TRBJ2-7	CASSELAGESHEQYF	TGTGCCAGCAGTGAGCTAGCGGGAGAGTCTCACGAGCAGTACTTC
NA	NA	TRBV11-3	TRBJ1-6	CASSLAGGDAGVVPLHF	TGTGCCAGCAGCTTAGCGGGTGGGGACGCAGGGGTCGTCCCCCTCCACTTT
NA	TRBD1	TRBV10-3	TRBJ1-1	CAIRSGTGGGSTEAFF	TGTGCCATCAGGTCCGGGACAGGGGGTGGGAGCACTGAAGCTTTCTTT
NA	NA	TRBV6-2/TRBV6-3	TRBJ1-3	CASSYGGLSSGNTIYF	TGTGCCAGCAGTTACGGGGGGCTCTCCTCTGGAAACACCATATATTTT
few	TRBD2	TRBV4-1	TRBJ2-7	CASSQRTSGISYEQYF	TGCGCCAGCAGCCAGCGGACTAGCGGGATCTCCTACGAGCAGTACTTC
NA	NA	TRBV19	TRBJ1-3	CASRYHAADSGNTIYF	TGTGCCAGTAGATATCACGCCGCAGACTCTGGAAACACCATATATTTT
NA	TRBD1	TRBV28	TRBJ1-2	CASSAGTGYGYTF	TGTGCCAGCAGCGCCGGGACAGGCTATGGCTACACCTTC
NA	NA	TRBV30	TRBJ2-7	CAWTTPRNYEQYF	TGTGCCTGGACCACCCCTAGAAACTACGAGCAGTACTTC
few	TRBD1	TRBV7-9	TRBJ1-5	CASSFSGQGGFQPQHF	TGTGCCAGCAGCTTCTCCGGACAGGGAGGGTTTCAGCCCCAGCATTTT